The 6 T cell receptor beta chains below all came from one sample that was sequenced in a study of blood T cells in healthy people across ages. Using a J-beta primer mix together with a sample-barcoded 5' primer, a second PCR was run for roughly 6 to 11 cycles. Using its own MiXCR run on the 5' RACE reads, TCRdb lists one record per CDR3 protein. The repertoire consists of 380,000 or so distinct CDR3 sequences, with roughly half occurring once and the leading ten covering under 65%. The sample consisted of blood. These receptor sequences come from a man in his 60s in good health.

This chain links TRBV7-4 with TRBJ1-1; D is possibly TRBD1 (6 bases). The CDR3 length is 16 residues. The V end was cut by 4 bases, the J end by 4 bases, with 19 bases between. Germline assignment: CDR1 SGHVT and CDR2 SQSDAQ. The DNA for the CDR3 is TGTGCCAGCAGCTCTTCCTTGGGTTGGGGGGCCACTGAAGCTTTCTTT. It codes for CASSSSLGWGATEAFF. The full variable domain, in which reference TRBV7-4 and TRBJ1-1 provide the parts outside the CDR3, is GAGVSQSPRYKVAKRGRDVALRCDSISGHVTLYWYRQTLGQGSEVLTYSQSDAQRDKSGRPSGRFSAERPERSVSTLKIQRTEQGDSAVYLCASSSSLGWGATEAFFGQGTRLTVV.

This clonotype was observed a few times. The CDR3, as DNA: TGTGCCAGCAGCCCCGAGGGACTAGCGTACTACAATGAGCAGTTCTTC. This codes for CASSPEGLAYYNEQFF. The chain is built from TRBV7-3 and TRBJ2-1; TRBD2 aligns across 10 bases. Germline CDR1 SGHTA, CDR2 FQGTGA. Unmatched junction bases numbered 7, after V lost 5 bases and J lost 3 bases. CDR3 length: 16 residues.

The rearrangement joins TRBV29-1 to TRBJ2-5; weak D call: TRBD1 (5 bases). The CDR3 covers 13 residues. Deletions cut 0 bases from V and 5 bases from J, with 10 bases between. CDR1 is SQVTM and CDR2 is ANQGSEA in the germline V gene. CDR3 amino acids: CSVEDGARETQYF. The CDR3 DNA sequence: TGCAGCGTTGAAGATGGGGCTCGGGAGACCCAGTACTTC.

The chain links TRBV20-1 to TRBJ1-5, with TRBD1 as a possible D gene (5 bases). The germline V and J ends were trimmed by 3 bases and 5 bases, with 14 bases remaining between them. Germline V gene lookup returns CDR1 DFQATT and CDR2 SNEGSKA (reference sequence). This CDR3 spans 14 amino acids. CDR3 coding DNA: TGCAGTGCTAGGGGGCAGCCCGGGGATCAGCCCCAGCATTTT. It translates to CSARGQPGDQPQHF.

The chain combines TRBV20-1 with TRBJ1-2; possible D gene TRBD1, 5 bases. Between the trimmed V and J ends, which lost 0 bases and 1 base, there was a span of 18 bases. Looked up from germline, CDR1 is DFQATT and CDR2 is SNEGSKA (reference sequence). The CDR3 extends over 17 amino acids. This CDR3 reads CSARDNGLGVYNYGYTF. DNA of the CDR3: TGCAGTGCTAGAGATAATGGGCTAGGGGTTTATAACTATGGCTACACCTTC.

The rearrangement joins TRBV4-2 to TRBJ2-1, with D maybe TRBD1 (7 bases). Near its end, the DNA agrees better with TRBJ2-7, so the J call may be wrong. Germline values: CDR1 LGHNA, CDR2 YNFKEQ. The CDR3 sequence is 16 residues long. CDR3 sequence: CASSQGRDSVGNEQYF. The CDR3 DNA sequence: TGTGCCAGCAGCCAAGGGAGGGACAGTGTCGGCAATGAGCAGTACTTC.